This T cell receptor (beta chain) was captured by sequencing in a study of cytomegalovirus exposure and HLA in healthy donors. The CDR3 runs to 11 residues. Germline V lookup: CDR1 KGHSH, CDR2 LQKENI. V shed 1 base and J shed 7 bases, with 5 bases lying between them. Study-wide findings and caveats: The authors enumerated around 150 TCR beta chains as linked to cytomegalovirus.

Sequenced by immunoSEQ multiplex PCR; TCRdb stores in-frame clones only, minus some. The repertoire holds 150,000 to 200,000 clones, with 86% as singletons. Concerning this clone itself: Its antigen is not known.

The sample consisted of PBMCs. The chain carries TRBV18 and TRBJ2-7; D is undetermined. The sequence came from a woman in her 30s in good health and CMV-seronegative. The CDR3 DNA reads TGTGCCAGCTCACCACTGGTGGAGCAGTACTTC. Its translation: CASSPLVEQYF.